This is a list of T cell receptor beta chains from one sample in a study of cytomegalovirus exposure and HLA in healthy donors. The protocol was immunoSEQ multiplex PCR, while the TCRdb copy is restricted to in-frame clones and leaves out a portion. The sample contains about 110,000 clones, 55% to 65% of which appear only once. The sequenced sample was PBMCs. The receptor source for this set is a man aged 30-40 years in good health and CMV-seropositive. Each CDR3 is given with its conserved first and last residue. The order of the fields is J gene, clone size, V gene, D gene, CDR3 DNA, CDR3 protein. The D gene is left open where the match is weak. Where a row states a size, it is once, few, many or the class of an expanded clone; other rows omit it.

J: TRBJ1-3; size: NA; V: TRBV23-1; D: TRBD1; DNA: TGCGCCAGCAGTCCTGAGGGACAGGGGTTAACTTGTGGAAACACCATATATTTT; CDR3: CASSPEGQGLTCGNTIYF
J: TRBJ1-1; size: NA; V: TRBV29-1; D: NA; DNA: TGCAGCGTTGAAACAGCCTATATGAACACTGAAGCTTTCTTT; CDR3: CSVETAYMNTEAFF
J: TRBJ2-7; size: NA; V: TRBV4-1; D: NA; DNA: TGCGCCAGCAGCCGGTCAGGAGCGGCCAGCTCCTACGAGCAGTACTTC; CDR3: CASSRSGAASSYEQYF
J: TRBJ1-1; size: once; V: TRBV25-1; D: TRBD1; DNA: TGTGCCAGCAGTCCCGGGACAGGGGTGGCTTTCTTT; CDR3: CASSPGTGVAFF
J: TRBJ2-7; size: few; V: TRBV27; D: NA; DNA: TGTGCCAGCAGCCCAACCGGGACCCCCGGGGGTAACGAGCAGTACTTC; CDR3: CASSPTGTPGGNEQYF
J: TRBJ1-2; size: NA; V: TRBV11-2; D: NA; DNA: TGTGCCAGCAGCTCACAGGGAATGGGTTGGGGTGGCTACACCTTC; CDR3: CASSSQGMGWGGYTF
J: TRBJ1-1; size: NA; V: TRBV5-6; D: NA; DNA: TGTGCCAGCAGCTCGGGGGGGAGAACTGAAGCTTTCTTT; CDR3: CASSSGGRTEAFF
J: TRBJ2-1; size: once; V: TRBV11-3; D: TRBD2; DNA: TGTGCCAGCAGCCTACGGACTAGCGGGGGCAGGGAGTTCTTC; CDR3: CASSLRTSGGREFF
J: TRBJ2-7; size: NA; V: TRBV9; D: TRBD2; DNA: TGTGCCAGCAGCGGCCGTGGGGGGGGCTACGAGCAGTACTTC; CDR3: CASSGRGGGYEQYF
J: TRBJ2-3; size: NA; V: TRBV30; D: TRBD1; DNA: TGTGCCTGGACCCAGACAGGGGGCTGGACAGATACGCAGTATTTT; CDR3: CAWTQTGGWTDTQYF
J: TRBJ1-1; size: NA; V: TRBV27; D: NA; DNA: TGTGCCAGCAGTAAAACAGGGAACACTGAAGCTTTCTTT; CDR3: CASSKTGNTEAFF
J: TRBJ1-1; size: NA; V: TRBV20-1; D: NA; DNA: TGCAGTGCGTTACAGTCGTTTGAAGCTTTCTTT; CDR3: CSALQSFEAFF
J: TRBJ2-1; size: few; V: TRBV29-1; D: NA; DNA: TGCAGCGTGGGACATACCTCAAATGAGCAGTTCTTC; CDR3: CSVGHTSNEQFF
J: TRBJ2-6; size: NA; V: TRBV5-3; D: NA; DNA: TGTGCCAGATTGGGAGCCGGGGCCAACGTCCTGACTTTC; CDR3: CARLGAGANVLTF
J: TRBJ2-7; size: NA; V: TRBV7-6; D: TRBD1; DNA: TGTGCCAGCAGCTTAGGGGGACAGTATAGCTACGAGCAGTACTTC; CDR3: CASSLGGQYSYEQYF
J: TRBJ1-3; size: few; V: TRBV11-2; D: NA; DNA: TGTGCCAGCAGCTTCCTACAGGGAAACACCATATATTTT; CDR3: CASSFLQGNTIYF
J: TRBJ2-1; size: NA; V: TRBV6-5; D: NA; DNA: TGTGCCAGCAGTTACTCTGGCAGGGGTAATGAGCAGTTCTTC; CDR3: CASSYSGRGNEQFF
J: TRBJ1-5; size: once; V: TRBV18; D: TRBD1; DNA: TGTGCCAGCTCAGCCACAGGGGGAAAAGGTCAGCCCCAGCATTTT; CDR3: CASSATGGKGQPQHF
J: TRBJ2-5; size: NA; V: TRBV29-1; D: TRBD2; DNA: TGCAGCGTTCGAGCGGGGGGGCGAGAGACCCAGTACTTC; CDR3: CSVRAGGRETQYF